This entry lists 20 T cell receptor beta chains sequenced from one sample in a study of blood T cell repertoires in COVID-19 (dated by TCRdb to between 2020 and 2021). The library came from the immunoSEQ multiplex PCR assay. The table comes from immuneACCESS by way of TCRdb, which keeps in-frame sequences with V and J called. Part of the clones is missing from these tables; in studies checked, under half for an unresolved V gene and the rest for unknown reasons. The sample profile shows 70,000 to 85,000 clones; almost 85% of them were found once. Over 9.5% of the sample rests with the top ten. Sequencing was performed on peripheral blood. The receptors stem from a man aged 60 to 75 with acute or convalescent COVID-19.

This sequence joins TRBV6-4 and TRBJ2-3, with a weak D call TRBD1 (6 bases). The CDR3 runs 15 residues. The V end lost 4 bases, the J end lost 0 bases, and 11 bases lay between the germline ends. The germline CDR1 and CDR2 sequences are MRHNA and SNTAGT. Here the CDR3 reads CASSVDRTSTDTQYF. Here the CDR3 DNA reads TGTGCCAGCAGTGTCGACAGGACTAGCACAGATACGCAGTATTTT.

The chain is built from TRBV9 and TRBJ2-2; D possibly corresponds to TRBD2 (5 bases). This CDR3 has 15 amino acids. In germline, CDR1 is SGDLS, CDR2 YYNGEE. Trimming cost V 3 bases and J 6 bases, with 15 bases left between them. The CDR3 reads CASSDRGDTAGELFF. As DNA, the CDR3 is TGTGCCAGCAGCGATCGGGGTGATACGGCCGGGGAGCTGTTTTTT.

This rearrangement joins TRBV6-2 or TRBV6-3 to TRBJ2-7, with TRBD2 matching 12 bases. After removal of 6 bases from V and 4 bases from J, the junction contained 13 bases not matched to a gene. This CDR3 has 17 amino acids. CDR1 MNHEY and CDR2 SVGEGT come from the germline V gene. CDR3 DNA sequence: TGTGCCAGCAGCAACGATCTGGGACTAGCGGGCAGTTACGAGCAGTACTTC. This codes for CASSNDLGLAGSYEQYF.

This clone occurred once. The gene calls are TRBV12-3 or TRBV12-4 and TRBJ1-2; D gene unclear. This CDR3 comprises 13 residues. Trimming cost V 2 bases and J 4 bases, with 8 bases left between them. This CDR3 is CASSLSPGYGYTF. For the CDR3, the DNA is TGTGCCAGCAGTTTATCCCCAGGCTATGGCTACACCTTC.

This clone appeared a few times. The chain carries TRBV12-5 and TRBJ1-5, with unresolved D. Trimming pared 3 bases from V and 6 bases from J, leaving 3 bases between. CDR3 size: 11 residues. Germline lookup yields CDR1 LGHNT and CDR2 FRNRAP. CDR3 sequence: CASGFRQPQHF. The CDR3 coding sequence is TGTGCTAGTGGTTTCCGTCAGCCCCAGCATTTT.

The rearrangement joins TRBV9 to TRBJ2-5, with 13 bases lining up with TRBD2. The CDR3 contains 16 residues. Germline V CDR1 and CDR2: SGDLS, YYNGEE. With 4 bases clipped from V and 2 bases from J, the junction kept 5 bases outside the gene matches. The CDR3 here is CASSLGLAGAQETQYF. DNA of the CDR3: TGTGCCAGCAGCCTTGGACTAGCGGGGGCTCAAGAGACCCAGTACTTC.

The rearrangement links TRBV24-1 to TRBJ2-3; D is unclear. Germline CDR1 is KGHDR and CDR2 is SFDVKD. V was clipped by 7 bases and J by 2 bases, with 3 bases between them. This CDR3 contains 11 residues. The CDR3 DNA is TGTGCCACCAGCTACACAGATACGCAGTATTTT. It encodes CATSYTDTQYF.

This clone was observed a single time. V gene TRBV11-2 combines with J gene TRBJ1-6; D call uncertain. Germline V lookup: CDR1 SGHAT, CDR2 FQNNGV. V gave up 4 bases and J gave up 13 bases, with 14 bases separating them. This CDR3 has 13 amino acids. The CDR3 sequence: CASSSPLGRPLHF. The CDR3 coding sequence is TGTGCCAGCAGCTCGCCCCTCGGTCGCCCCCTCCACTTT.

The chain recombines TRBV7-9 with TRBJ1-3; 10 bases map to TRBD1. Germline V gene sequence: CDR1 SEHNR, CDR2 FQNEAQ (reference sequence). The CDR3 sequence is 16 residues long. V lost 1 base to trimming and J lost 3 bases; unmatched junction nucleotides: 3. CDR3 nucleotide sequence: TGTGCCAGCAGCTTAGGGACAGGGGGTTTTGGAAACACCATATATTTT. This translates into CASSLGTGGFGNTIYF. Drawing the rest from reference TRBV7-9 and TRBJ1-3, the complete variable domain is DTGVSQNPRHKITKRGQNVTFRCDPISEHNRLYWYRQTLGQGPEFLTYFQNEAQLEKSRLLSDRFSAERPKGSFSTLEIQRTEQGDSAMYLCASSLGTGGFGNTIYFGEGSWLTVV.

The gene calls are TRBV9 and TRBJ2-5; 7 bases are a match to TRBD1. V lost 1 base to trimming and J lost 5 bases; unmatched junction nucleotides: 5. Germline V gives CDR1 SGDLS, CDR2 YYNGEE. The CDR3 is 14 residues long. The CDR3: CASSVLQGRETQYF. CDR3 in DNA: TGTGCCAGCAGCGTACTACAGGGGCGGGAGACCCAGTACTTC.

The rearrangement links TRBV9 to TRBJ2-3; 9 nucleotides match TRBD2. CDR1 is SGDLS and CDR2 is YYNGEE in the germline V gene. J gave up 0 bases and V 4 bases, and 3 bases lay outside the gene matches. CDR3 length equals 15 residues. The CDR3 bases are TGTGCCAGCAGCTCTAGCGGGATTAGCACAGATACGCAGTATTTT. It encodes CASSSSGISTDTQYF.

This chain joins TRBV5-1 and TRBJ2-2; 9 bases align to TRBD2. After removal of 3 bases from V and 5 bases from J, the junction contained 8 bases not matched to a gene. The CDR3 spans 16 residues. The germline V gene encodes CDR1 SGHRS and CDR2 YFSETQ. CDR3 region: CASSYIAGAQTGELFF. The CDR3 DNA sequence: TGCGCCAGCAGCTACATAGCGGGAGCACAAACCGGGGAGCTGTTTTTT.

The rearrangement uses TRBV28 and TRBJ2-3, with 12 bases identical to TRBD1. V lost 4 bases, J lost 8 bases, and 16 bases stayed unmatched. CDR1 is MDHEN and CDR2 is SYDVKM in the germline V gene. This CDR3 has 18 amino acids. CDR3 region: CASSSWDRGRSYRGTQYF. The CDR3 DNA is TGTGCCAGCAGTTCCTGGGACAGGGGGCGAAGTTACAGAGGTACGCAGTATTTT.

The V and J genes are TRBV3-1 (or the pseudogene TRBV3-2) and TRBJ1-2, with no clear D. V lost 4 bases, J lost 8 bases, and 11 bases lay in between. Germline assignment: CDR1 LGHDT and CDR2 YNNKEL (reference sequence). This CDR3 region has 12 residues. The CDR3: CASSLGNGGYTF. The CDR3 DNA follows: TGTGCCAGCAGCCTGGGCAATGGGGGCTACACCTTC.

This rearrangement joins TRBV28 to TRBJ2-5, with 8 positions matching TRBD1. From germline, CDR1 is MDHEN and CDR2 SYDVKM. The CDR3 length is 13 residues. J was trimmed by 3 bases and V by 6 bases; bases with no gene match: 3. CDR3 nucleotides: TGTGCCAGCAGGCCGACAGGGGAAGAGACCCAGTACTTC. Its protein product is CASRPTGEETQYF.

As DNA, the CDR3 is TGTGCCAGCAGTCTATTCTCCCCGGTGAACCATTTGAGCTCCTATAATTCACCCCTCCACTTT. This codes for CASSLFSPVNHLSSYNSPLHF. The rearrangement links TRBV27 to TRBJ1-6; D ambiguous. CDR1 is MNHEY and CDR2 is SMNVEV in the germline V gene (reference sequence). V lost 5 bases to trimming and J lost 0 bases, with 26 bases between them. This CDR3 is built from 21 residues.

V is TRBV5-4 and J is TRBJ2-1, with 8 bases identical to TRBD2. Germline V CDR1 and CDR2: SGHNT, YYREEE (reference sequence). The CDR3 contains 16 residues. J gave up 10 bases and V 2 bases, and 14 bases lay outside the gene matches. CDR3 nucleotide sequence: TGTGCCAGCAGCTTAAGGTCGAGCGGGGGCCCGGAGGAGCAGTTCTTC. Its translation is CASSLRSSGGPEEQFF.

The gene calls are TRBV6-4 and TRBJ2-3, with TRBD1 matching over 8 bases. Germline V lookup: CDR1 MRHNA, CDR2 SNTAGT. The CDR3 totals 14 residues. V shed 7 bases, J shed 3 bases, and the junction held 6 bases outside the gene matches. CDR3 sequence (DNA): TGTGCCAGCACCGACAGGGGAGAGACAGATACGCAGTATTTT. This sequence encodes CASTDRGETDTQYF.

The chain couples TRBV30 to TRBJ1-6, with D hard to call. The CDR3 is 15 amino acids. The V end lost 6 bases, the J end lost 0 bases, and 12 bases lay between the germline ends. CDR1 is GTSNPN, CDR2 SVGIG, per germline (reference sequence). Written as DNA, the CDR3 is TGTGCCTGTTCGGACTGGGTCTCCTATAATTCACCCCTCCACTTT. This sequence encodes CACSDWVSYNSPLHF.

This chain links TRBV6-6 with TRBJ2-3; weak D call: TRBD2 (6 bases). This CDR3 comprises 14 residues. V was trimmed by 7 bases and J by 5 bases, leaving 16 bases between them. Germline loops: CDR1 MNHNY, CDR2 SVGAGI (reference sequence). This CDR3 is CASTLGLSLDTQYF. The CDR3 coding sequence is TGTGCCAGCACCCTGGGACTTTCATTAGATACGCAGTATTTT.